What follows describes a single TCR beta chain. There are 15 residues in the CDR3. Germline V gene lookup returns CDR1 SGHRS and CDR2 YFSETQ. The sample comes from a study of shared clonotypes between healthy human individuals. Generated by immunoSEQ multiplex PCR, the TCRdb table keeps only in-frame clones and is missing some. The sample has fewer than 200,000 clones, just under 95% seen once. The clonotype was recovered from a woman in her twenties or thirties in good health. The chain employs TRBV5-1 and TRBJ2-5, with 8 bases fitting TRBD1. The DNA end is more similar to TRBJ2-7, so the J call may be wrong. Sequencing was done on a sample of naive CD4+ T cells sorted from blood. Subset given: CD45RA+ positively selected. For the CDR3, the DNA is TGCGCCAGCAGCCGGATGGACAGGGAGGCCTACGAGCAGTACTTC. Its translation: CASSRMDREAYEQYF.